A selection of T cell receptor beta chains follows, all from one sample in a study of blood T cell repertoires in COVID-19. Sequenced by immunoSEQ multiplex PCR; TCRdb stores in-frame clones only, minus some. In the table there are fewer than 300,000 clones, about 90% of which are singletons. Specimen: peripheral blood. The source is a woman in her thirties or forties who had recovered from COVID-19. Both conserved end residues are part of each CDR3. The order of the fields is J gene, V gene, clone size, D gene, CDR3 protein, CDR3 DNA. A D gene is named only where the DNA matches it firmly. For some rows the clone size is stated as once, few or many, or as a class when expanded; others skip it.

j_call: TRBJ1-6
v_call: TRBV5-6
clone_size: NA
d_call: NA
cdr3_aa: CASSLARGPLHF
cdr3_nt: TGTGCCAGCAGCTTGGCCAGGGGCCCCCTCCACTTT

j_call: TRBJ1-2
v_call: TRBV7-3
clone_size: NA
d_call: TRBD1
cdr3_aa: CASSLAPDRAYGYTF
cdr3_nt: TGTGCCAGCAGCTTAGCGCCCGACAGGGCCTATGGCTACACCTTC

j_call: TRBJ2-7
v_call: TRBV7-2
clone_size: once
d_call: NA
cdr3_aa: CASSLGGPYEQYF
cdr3_nt: TGTGCCAGCAGCTTAGGGGGCCCCTACGAGCAGTACTTC

j_call: TRBJ2-7
v_call: TRBV29-1
clone_size: NA
d_call: TRBD1
cdr3_aa: CSVTGTGGSYEQYF
cdr3_nt: TGCAGCGTCACCGGGACAGGGGGGTCCTACGAGCAGTACTTC

j_call: TRBJ1-1
v_call: TRBV6-5
clone_size: NA
d_call: NA
cdr3_aa: CASRGGWTEAFF
cdr3_nt: TGTGCCAGCAGGGGGGGGTGGACTGAAGCTTTCTTT

j_call: TRBJ1-1
v_call: TRBV5-1
clone_size: NA
d_call: NA
cdr3_aa: CASSPNAANTEAFF
cdr3_nt: TGCGCCAGCAGCCCTAATGCCGCGAACACTGAAGCTTTCTTT

j_call: TRBJ2-7
v_call: TRBV9
clone_size: once
d_call: TRBD2
cdr3_aa: CASSVGSGGAYEQYF
cdr3_nt: TGTGCCAGCAGCGTAGGGAGCGGGGGGGCCTACGAGCAGTACTTC

j_call: TRBJ2-2
v_call: TRBV6-6
clone_size: NA
d_call: TRBD1
cdr3_aa: CASSLGQGANTGELFF
cdr3_nt: TGTGCCAGCAGTCTTGGACAGGGGGCGAACACCGGGGAGCTGTTTTTT

j_call: TRBJ1-1
v_call: TRBV6-5
clone_size: NA
d_call: TRBD1
cdr3_aa: CASRPRDRATEAFF
cdr3_nt: TGTGCCAGCAGGCCCCGCGACAGGGCCACTGAAGCTTTCTTT

j_call: TRBJ1-3
v_call: TRBV4-1
clone_size: once
d_call: NA
cdr3_aa: CASSQGERSGNTIYF
cdr3_nt: TGCGCCAGCAGCCAAGGGGAGCGCTCTGGAAACACCATATATTTT

j_call: TRBJ1-1
v_call: TRBV5-1
clone_size: NA
d_call: NA
cdr3_aa: CASSLANRGRHTEAFF
cdr3_nt: TGCGCCAGCAGCTTGGCCAATCGTGGCAGGCACACTGAAGCTTTCTTT

j_call: TRBJ1-4
v_call: TRBV18
clone_size: NA
d_call: NA
cdr3_aa: CASSPGLPGKLFF
cdr3_nt: TGTGCCAGCTCACCCGGACTGCCCGGAAAACTGTTTTTT

j_call: TRBJ1-2
v_call: TRBV7-6
clone_size: NA
d_call: TRBD1
cdr3_aa: CASSPRTGGSRGYTF
cdr3_nt: TGTGCCAGCAGCCCCCGGACAGGGGGGTCGAGGGGCTACACCTTC

j_call: TRBJ2-2
v_call: TRBV18
clone_size: NA
d_call: TRBD1
cdr3_aa: CASSPGTGGVAGELFF
cdr3_nt: TGTGCCAGCTCACCCGGGACAGGGGGAGTAGCCGGGGAGCTGTTTTTT

j_call: TRBJ2-4
v_call: TRBV6-5
clone_size: NA
d_call: NA
cdr3_aa: CASSYSEALAKNIQYF
cdr3_nt: TGTGCCAGCAGTTACTCCGAAGCCTTAGCCAAAAACATTCAGTACTTC

j_call: TRBJ1-4
v_call: TRBV2
clone_size: NA
d_call: NA
cdr3_aa: CASSEQWSPLKKLFF
cdr3_nt: TGTGCCAGCAGTGAACAGTGGAGCCCTCTCAAAAAACTGTTTTTT

j_call: TRBJ2-1
v_call: TRBV27
clone_size: NA
d_call: NA
cdr3_aa: CASSLTPGVNEQFF
cdr3_nt: TGTGCCAGCAGTTTAACCCCGGGGGTTAATGAGCAGTTCTTC

j_call: TRBJ1-2
v_call: TRBV7-9
clone_size: NA
d_call: TRBD1
cdr3_aa: CASSLGTASNYGYTF
cdr3_nt: TGTGCCAGCAGCCTAGGGACAGCCTCTAACTATGGCTACACCTTC

j_call: TRBJ1-1
v_call: TRBV5-1
clone_size: NA
d_call: NA
cdr3_aa: CASSFQEGVTEAFF
cdr3_nt: TGCGCCAGCAGCTTCCAGGAGGGTGTAACTGAAGCTTTCTTT

j_call: TRBJ1-1
v_call: TRBV13
clone_size: once
d_call: TRBD1
cdr3_aa: CASSPNYRGRAEAFF
cdr3_nt: TGTGCCAGCAGCCCAAACTACAGGGGGCGGGCTGAAGCTTTCTTT

j_call: TRBJ1-6
v_call: TRBV4-3
clone_size: NA
d_call: NA
cdr3_aa: CASSQDGAGEDSPLHF
cdr3_nt: TGCGCCAGCAGCCAAGATGGGGCCGGGGAGGATTCACCCCTCCACTTT

j_call: TRBJ1-2
v_call: TRBV2
clone_size: NA
d_call: TRBD1
cdr3_aa: CASLNPPGGSNYGYTF
cdr3_nt: TGTGCCAGCTTGAATCCCCCAGGGGGGTCTAACTATGGCTACACCTTC

j_call: TRBJ2-2
v_call: TRBV9
clone_size: NA
d_call: TRBD1
cdr3_aa: CASSPRGDRVTGELFF
cdr3_nt: TGTGCCAGCAGCCCCAGGGGGGACAGGGTTACCGGGGAGCTGTTTTTT

j_call: TRBJ1-5
v_call: TRBV7-9
clone_size: NA
d_call: NA
cdr3_aa: CASSFASGGNQPQHF
cdr3_nt: TGTGCCAGCAGCTTCGCCTCAGGGGGCAATCAGCCCCAGCATTTT

j_call: TRBJ1-2
v_call: TRBV19
clone_size: NA
d_call: TRBD1
cdr3_aa: CASTPTGAGYTF
cdr3_nt: TGTGCCAGTACCCCGACAGGGGCTGGCTACACCTTC

j_call: TRBJ2-7
v_call: TRBV6-5
clone_size: NA
d_call: TRBD2
cdr3_aa: CASSYSGGGRYEQYF
cdr3_nt: TGTGCCAGCAGTTACTCTGGGGGGGGTCGCTACGAGCAGTACTTC

j_call: TRBJ2-3
v_call: TRBV29-1
clone_size: few
d_call: TRBD2
cdr3_aa: CSALGLAGGRSTDTQYF
cdr3_nt: TGCAGCGCTCTGGGACTAGCGGGGGGGCGCAGCACAGATACGCAGTATTTT

j_call: TRBJ2-3
v_call: TRBV28
clone_size: once
d_call: TRBD2
cdr3_aa: CASRISGEARETDTQYF
cdr3_nt: TGTGCCAGCAGGATTAGCGGGGAGGCCCGAGAAACAGATACGCAGTATTTT

j_call: TRBJ2-2
v_call: TRBV7-7
clone_size: NA
d_call: TRBD2
cdr3_aa: CASSARLAGRSSTGELFF
cdr3_nt: TGTGCCAGCAGCGCCCGACTAGCGGGTCGTTCGAGCACCGGGGAGCTGTTTTTT

j_call: TRBJ2-1
v_call: TRBV14
clone_size: NA
d_call: NA
cdr3_aa: CASSPRVSSYNEQFF
cdr3_nt: TGTGCCAGCAGCCCCAGGGTATCCTCCTACAATGAGCAGTTCTTC

j_call: TRBJ2-6
v_call: TRBV19
clone_size: NA
d_call: NA
cdr3_aa: CASSRGLSGANVLTF
cdr3_nt: TGTGCCAGTAGCCGGGGTCTTTCTGGGGCCAACGTCCTGACTTTC

j_call: TRBJ1-4
v_call: TRBV4-3
clone_size: once
d_call: NA
cdr3_aa: CASSQDHREGNEKLFF
cdr3_nt: TGCGCCAGCAGCCAAGACCACAGGGAAGGTAATGAAAAACTGTTTTTT

j_call: TRBJ1-1
v_call: TRBV18
clone_size: NA
d_call: TRBD1
cdr3_aa: CASSPGQGGNTEAFF
cdr3_nt: TGTGCCAGCTCACCCGGACAGGGGGGGAACACTGAAGCTTTCTTT

j_call: TRBJ1-1
v_call: TRBV2
clone_size: NA
d_call: NA
cdr3_aa: CASSRHTNTEAFF
cdr3_nt: TGTGCCAGCAGTAGACACACGAACACTGAAGCTTTCTTT

j_call: TRBJ2-5
v_call: TRBV29-1
clone_size: NA
d_call: TRBD2
cdr3_aa: CSVDGGAQETQYF
cdr3_nt: TGCAGCGTTGACGGGGGGGCTCAAGAGACCCAGTACTTC

j_call: TRBJ1-3
v_call: TRBV5-1
clone_size: NA
d_call: TRBD1
cdr3_aa: CASSLGQPGNTIYF
cdr3_nt: TGCGCCAGCAGCCTGGGACAGCCTGGAAACACCATATATTTT

j_call: TRBJ1-1
v_call: TRBV29-1
clone_size: few
d_call: NA
cdr3_aa: CSVYDSFMNTEAFF
cdr3_nt: TGCAGCGTCTATGACAGCTTCATGAACACTGAAGCTTTCTTT

j_call: TRBJ2-3
v_call: TRBV10-3
clone_size: NA
d_call: TRBD1
cdr3_aa: CAIRREQGVTDTQYF
cdr3_nt: TGTGCCATCAGGAGGGAGCAGGGGGTCACAGATACGCAGTATTTT

j_call: TRBJ1-1
v_call: TRBV15
clone_size: NA
d_call: NA
cdr3_aa: CATTPRISEKAFF
cdr3_nt: TGTGCCACCACCCCGAGGATTAGTGAAAAAGCTTTCTTT

j_call: TRBJ1-2
v_call: TRBV5-4
clone_size: NA
d_call: NA
cdr3_aa: CASSLTGLGYTF
cdr3_nt: TGTGCCAGCAGCCTTACGGGACTCGGCTACACCTTC

j_call: TRBJ2-2
v_call: TRBV7-3
clone_size: few
d_call: NA
cdr3_aa: CASSPQGLGELFF
cdr3_nt: TGTGCCAGCAGTCCCCAGGGCCTCGGGGAGCTGTTTTTT

j_call: TRBJ1-5
v_call: TRBV19
clone_size: NA
d_call: TRBD1
cdr3_aa: CASSHRGRSNQPQHF
cdr3_nt: TGTGCCAGTAGTCACAGGGGACGTAGCAATCAGCCCCAGCATTTT

j_call: TRBJ2-7
v_call: TRBV10-3
clone_size: NA
d_call: TRBD1
cdr3_aa: CAIRRDRAGEQYF
cdr3_nt: TGTGCCATCAGACGGGACAGGGCCGGAGAGCAGTACTTC

j_call: TRBJ1-1
v_call: TRBV20-1
clone_size: NA
d_call: TRBD1
cdr3_aa: CSASTGGYTEAFF
cdr3_nt: TGCAGTGCTAGTACAGGGGGTTACACTGAAGCTTTCTTT

j_call: TRBJ1-2
v_call: TRBV7-3
clone_size: NA
d_call: TRBD1
cdr3_aa: CASSPQTGISYGYTF
cdr3_nt: TGTGCCAGCAGCCCTCAGACAGGGATTAGCTATGGCTACACCTTC

j_call: TRBJ1-2
v_call: TRBV20-1
clone_size: NA
d_call: NA
cdr3_aa: CSASFPTLYGYTF
cdr3_nt: TGCAGTGCTAGTTTTCCGACACTCTATGGCTACACCTTC

j_call: TRBJ1-3
v_call: TRBV9
clone_size: NA
d_call: TRBD1
cdr3_aa: CASSGQGSSGNTIYF
cdr3_nt: TGTGCCAGCAGCGGACAGGGGAGCTCTGGAAACACCATATATTTT

j_call: TRBJ1-2
v_call: TRBV20-1
clone_size: NA
d_call: TRBD1
cdr3_aa: CSAQGDYGYTF
cdr3_nt: TGCAGTGCCCAGGGGGATTATGGCTACACCTTC

j_call: TRBJ1-2
v_call: TRBV4-1
clone_size: NA
d_call: NA
cdr3_aa: CASSQEEGRYGYTF
cdr3_nt: TGCGCCAGCAGCCAAGAGGAGGGGCGGTATGGCTACACCTTC

j_call: TRBJ2-4
v_call: TRBV11-3
clone_size: NA
d_call: TRBD2
cdr3_aa: CASTAGGPSNIQYF
cdr3_nt: TGTGCCAGCACCGCGGGGGGGCCCTCAAACATTCAGTACTTC

j_call: TRBJ1-2
v_call: TRBV6-2/TRBV6-3
clone_size: NA
d_call: TRBD1
cdr3_aa: CASSATGAYGYTF
cdr3_nt: TGTGCCAGCAGCGCGACAGGGGCATATGGCTACACCTTC

j_call: TRBJ1-2
v_call: TRBV5-4
clone_size: NA
d_call: TRBD1
cdr3_aa: CASSLDRGEYGYTF
cdr3_nt: TGTGCCAGCAGCCTGGACAGGGGAGAGTATGGCTACACCTTC